This entry lists 28 T cell receptor beta chains sequenced from one sample in a study of blood T cells in healthy people across ages. Combining a sample-barcoded 5' primer with a J-beta primer mix, a second PCR ran for roughly 7 to 12 cycles. A single record per CDR3 protein comes from TCRdb applying MiXCR to the 5' RACE reads. This table holds about 1.4 million distinct CDR3 sequences, around 55% found once. Sequencing was done on a sample of blood. The receptors stem from a man between 18 and 29 years old in good health.

V gene TRBV12-3 or TRBV12-4 combines with J gene TRBJ2-6; unclear D gene. The V end was cut by 0 bases, the J end by 2 bases, with 8 bases between. There are 16 residues in the CDR3. In DNA, the CDR3 is TGTGCCAGCAGTTTAGCGGGGTCGACTGGGGCCAACGTCCTGACTTTC. This sequence encodes CASSLAGSTGANVLTF.

This clonotype came up many times. This chain links TRBV20-1 with TRBJ1-2; tentatively, D is TRBD1 (6 bases). Trimming cost V 1 base and J 4 bases, with 13 bases left between them. Germline CDR1 reads DFQATT; CDR2 reads SNEGSKA (reference sequence). The CDR3 spans 14 residues. In nucleotides, the CDR3 is TGCAGTGCTAGAGGATACAGGGAGAGCTATGGCTACACCTTC. This encodes CSARGYRESYGYTF.

The chain links TRBV5-8 to TRBJ2-3, with D perhaps matching TRBD2 (5 bases). Trimming removed 3 bases from V and 2 bases from J, with 10 bases in between. From germline, CDR1 is SGHTS and CDR2 YDEGEE. CDR3 length equals 14 residues. The CDR3 sequence: CASSSEVYTDTQYF. The DNA of the CDR3 is TGTGCCAGCAGCTCGGAGGTGTACACAGATACGCAGTATTTT. The whole variable domain, filled in from reference TRBV5-8 and TRBJ2-3, reads EAGVTQSPTHLIKTRGQQATLRCSPISGHTSVYWYQQALGLGLQFLLWYDEGEERNRGNFPPRFSGRQFPNYSSELNVNALELEDSALYLCASSSEVYTDTQYFGPGTRLTVL.

The chain uses TRBV7-2 and TRBJ2-7; D uncertain. V was shortened by 2 bases and J by 3 bases, with 8 bases between the two germline ends. The CDR3 contains 13 residues. The V gene's germline CDR1 is SGHTA and CDR2 FQGNSA. The CDR3 DNA is TGTGCCAGCAGCTTATTCAAGGGCTACGAGCAGTACTTC. This sequence encodes CASSLFKGYEQYF. The full variable domain, in which reference TRBV7-2 and TRBJ2-7 provide the parts outside the CDR3, is GAGVSQSPSNKVTEKGKDVELRCDPISGHTALYWYRQSLGQGLEFLIYFQGNSAPDKSGLPSDRFSAERTGGSVSTLTIQRTQQEDSAVYLCASSLFKGYEQYFGPGTRLTVT.

This clonotype has more than one count but fewer than ten. This chain links TRBV6-4 with TRBJ2-3, with D perhaps being TRBD1 or TRBD2 (5 bases each). CDR3 length: 13 amino acids. CDR1 and CDR2 (germline): MRHNA, SNTAGT. The DNA for the CDR3 is TGTAGCAATCCGGGGCTACTCACAGATACGCAGTATTTT. Translated, it gives CSNPGLLTDTQYF.

This rearrangement joins TRBV2 to TRBJ1-1, with D possibly TRBD1 on 6 matching bases. Germline CDR1 reads SNHLY; CDR2 reads FYNNEI. The V end lost 6 bases, the J end lost 7 bases, and 18 bases lay between the germline ends. The CDR3 is 14 amino acids. CDR3 DNA sequence: TGTGCCAGCAGCCTCGATGGGACACTTTATGAAGCTTTCTTT. This sequence encodes CASSLDGTLYEAFF.

This chain connects TRBV4-3 to TRBJ1-6; 10 bases are a match to TRBD1. The length of the CDR3 is 19 residues. V gave up 1 base and J gave up 5 bases; unmatched junction bases: 11. From germline, CDR1 is LGHNA and CDR2 YSLEER. In DNA form, the CDR3 reads TGCGCCAGCAGCCAAGCTGGGACAGGGGCCGTGCTGGATAATTCACCCCTCCACTTT. It yields the protein CASSQAGTGAVLDNSPLHF.

This clonotype was seen a few times. This sequence joins TRBV27 and TRBJ1-2, with D uncertain. The V end was cut by 1 base, the J end by 1 base, with 7 bases between. Germline V gene lookup returns CDR1 MNHEY and CDR2 SMNVEV (reference sequence). The CDR3 has 14 residues. Here the CDR3 DNA reads TGTGCCAGCAGTTTATATGGGAATAACTATGGCTACACCTTC. Amino acids: CASSLYGNNYGYTF.

The chain is built from TRBV5-1 and TRBJ1-4; 8 nucleotides match TRBD1. Trimming at V came to 2 bases and at J to 4 bases, leaving 7 bases not matched to a gene. Germline V gene sequence: CDR1 SGHRS, CDR2 YFSETQ. This CDR3 has 16 amino acids. This chain's CDR3 is CASSLNRDRINEKLFF. For the CDR3, the DNA is TGCGCCAGCAGCTTAAACCGGGACAGGATTAATGAAAAACTGTTTTTT.

The chain couples TRBV6-2 or TRBV6-3 to TRBJ2-1; no firm D call. This CDR3 contains 12 residues. With 2 bases removed from V and 12 bases from J, the gap between germline ends came to 11 bases. CDR1 is MNHEY, CDR2 SVGEGT, per germline. Here the CDR3 reads CASSYPLRAQFF. The CDR3 DNA reads as TGTGCCAGCAGTTACCCCCTAAGGGCGCAGTTCTTC.

In regard to this clonotype: At one end the junction does not follow the germline gene, possibly because of a read error. The rearrangement uses TRBV29-1 and TRBJ2-7; TRBD1 agrees at 7 bases. Per germline, CDR1 SQVTM and CDR2 ANQGSEA. The CDR3 covers 13 residues. The CDR3 reads CSDTGTVAYGQYF. CDR3 nucleotide sequence: TGCAGTGATACCGGGACAGTGGCCTACGGGCAGTACTTC.

The chain combines TRBV5-6 with TRBJ2-7; no reliable D call. Germline CDR1 SGHDT, CDR2 YYEEEE. Trimming left V 0 bases short and J 3 bases short, with 13 bases between. The CDR3 spans 15 residues. CDR3 sequence (DNA): TGTGCCAGCAGCTTGGTTCGGCGAAACCTCTACGAGCAGTACTTC. This encodes CASSLVRRNLYEQYF. Variable domain in full (rest from reference TRBV5-6 and TRBJ2-7): DAGVTQSPTHLIKTRGQQVTLRCSPKSGHDTVSWYQQALGQGPQFIFQYYEEEERQRGNFPDRFSGHQFPNYSSELNVNALLLGDSALYLCASSLVRRNLYEQYFGPGTRLTVT.

J is TRBJ1-4 and V is TRBV25-1; TRBD1 matches at 9 bases. J lost 0 bases, V lost 4 bases, and 6 bases had no gene match. The CDR3 consists of 17 residues. CDR1 is MGHDK, CDR2 SYGVNS, per germline. CDR3 loop: CASSVTGGLATNEKLFF. The CDR3 DNA is TGTGCCAGCAGTGTTACAGGGGGCCTGGCAACTAATGAAAAACTGTTTTTT.

This clonotype was observed a handful of times. The V and J genes are TRBV7-9 and TRBJ2-7; 10 bases agree with TRBD2. The germline V gene has CDR1 SEHNR and CDR2 FQNEAQ (reference sequence). This CDR3 region has 14 residues. V dropped 4 bases and J dropped 4; count of bases not matched to a gene: 4. CDR3 residues: CASSSIAGGYEQYF. The CDR3 DNA reads as TGTGCCAGCAGCTCCATAGCGGGAGGTTACGAGCAGTACTTC. Full variable domain (remainder filled in from reference TRBV7-9 and TRBJ2-7): DTGVSQNPRHKITKRGQNVTFRCDPISEHNRLYWYRQTLGQGPEFLTYFQNEAQLEKSRLLSDRFSAERPKGSFSTLEIQRTEQGDSAMYLCASSSIAGGYEQYFGPGTRLTVT.

The chain is built from TRBV27 and TRBJ2-7; D is unresolved. Trimming stripped 6 bases from V and 7 bases from J, with 19 bases between. The CDR3 is 14 residues long. Germline CDR1 is MNHEY and CDR2 is SMNVEV (reference sequence). The CDR3 reads CASSFTLLRGEQYF. The CDR3 DNA reads TGTGCCAGCAGCTTCACCCTCCTTCGCGGAGAGCAGTACTTC.

This clonotype turned up a few times. V gene TRBV29-1 combines with J gene TRBJ2-5, with a possible D match to TRBD1 (5 bases). The germline V gene encodes CDR1 SQVTM and CDR2 ANQGSEA. The V end was cut by 4 bases, the J end by 4 bases, with 7 bases between. The CDR3 covers 11 residues. CDR3 sequence: CSVGDRETQYF. The CDR3 DNA follows: TGCAGCGTTGGAGACAGAGAGACCCAGTACTTC.

In its sample, this clonotype was seen a few times. The gene calls are TRBV5-1 and TRBJ2-1, with 8 positions matching TRBD2. Trimming removed 0 bases from V and 6 bases from J; junction bases left unmatched: 2. CDR1 SGHRS and CDR2 YFSETQ come from the germline V gene. This CDR3 has 14 amino acids. This CDR3 reads CASSLGAGVNEQFF. For the CDR3, the DNA is TGCGCCAGCAGCTTGGGAGCGGGAGTCAATGAGCAGTTCTTC.

The DNA of the CDR3 is TGCAGCGTTGCACCGACAGGGGACACTGAAGCTTTCTTT. Residues: CSVAPTGDTEAFF. This chain uses TRBV29-1 with TRBJ1-1; 8 nucleotides align to TRBD1. V lost 4 bases, J lost 3 bases, and 4 bases stayed unmatched. The CDR3 sequence is 13 residues long. Germline V gene data show CDR1 as SQVTM and CDR2 as ANQGSEA.

The J gene is TRBJ2-7, the V gene TRBV7-9, with TRBD1 identical over 9 bases. This CDR3 contains 17 residues. Germline V lookup: CDR1 SEHNR, CDR2 FQNEAQ (reference sequence). V shed 1 base, J shed 3 bases, and the junction held 10 bases outside the gene matches. The CDR3 sequence: CASSLGETGGNYYEQYF. CDR3 DNA: TGTGCCAGCAGCTTAGGGGAGACAGGGGGGAACTACTACGAGCAGTACTTC.

CDR3 loop: CASSYKGYIPLHF. The CDR3 DNA follows: TGTGCCAGCAGTTACAAAGGGTATATACCCCTCCACTTT. The chain has TRBV6-2 or TRBV6-3 and TRBJ1-6; D is uncertain. The CDR3 totals 13 residues. The germline gives CDR1 MNHEY, CDR2 SVGEGT. The V end lost 2 bases, the J end lost 12 bases, and 11 bases lay between the germline ends.

The rearrangement joins TRBV6-2 or TRBV6-3 to TRBJ1-2, with unresolved D. CDR3 size: 13 residues. The germline CDR1 and CDR2 sequences are MNHEY and SVGEGT. V was trimmed by 7 bases and J by 4 bases, leaving 13 bases between them. This chain's CDR3 is CASTVGRSYGYTF. The CDR3 coding sequence is TGTGCCAGCACCGTTGGACGGTCCTATGGCTACACCTTC.

The chain combines TRBV12-3 or TRBV12-4 with TRBJ2-3; D is ambiguous. The CDR3 has 14 residues. The V and J ends lost 0 bases and 2 bases respectively, with 6 bases between them. The CDR3 loop is CASSLARPTDTQYF. For the CDR3, the DNA is TGTGCCAGCAGTTTAGCCAGACCCACAGATACGCAGTATTTT.

J is TRBJ1-2 and V is TRBV2; D unclear. V was cut by 3 bases and J by 4 bases, with 12 bases left in between. There are 14 residues in the CDR3. The germline CDR1 and CDR2 sequences are SNHLY and FYNNEI. This chain's CDR3 is CASSETFTSYGYTF. In nucleotides, the CDR3 is TGTGCCAGCAGTGAGACATTTACCTCCTATGGCTACACCTTC.

The V and J genes are TRBV24-1 and TRBJ2-1, with D unclear. The CDR3 has 12 amino acids. Looked up from germline, CDR1 is KGHDR and CDR2 is SFDVKD. The V gene lost 2 bases and the J gene lost 5 bases, with 3 bases spanning the gap. The DNA for the CDR3 is TGTGCCACCAGTGATTACAACAATGAGCAGTTCTTC. This codes for CATSDYNNEQFF.

This sequence joins TRBV6-5 and TRBJ2-7; TRBD1 might be the D (6 bases). The CDR3 is 14 amino acids. The V end was cut by 6 bases, the J end by 7 bases, with 19 bases between. CDR1 and CDR2 from the germline V gene are MNHEY and SVGAGI. CDR3 sequence reads: CASSTLTGFVEQYF. The CDR3 nucleotides are TGTGCCAGCAGCACTTTGACAGGTTTCGTGGAGCAGTACTTC.

This clonotype was counted between two and nine times. J is TRBJ2-1 and V is TRBV10-3; D possibly matches TRBD1 or TRBD2 (5 bases each). Looked up from germline, CDR1 is ENHRY and CDR2 is SYGVKD. V was trimmed by 0 bases and J by 7 bases, leaving 19 bases between them. The CDR3 extends over 17 amino acids. CDR3: CAISESRRLDSKNEQFF. In nucleotides, the CDR3 is TGTGCCATCAGTGAGTCGAGGAGGTTAGACAGTAAGAATGAGCAGTTCTTC.

The chain is built from TRBV6-6 and TRBJ1-2, with TRBD1 as a possible D gene (5 bases). V gave up 7 bases and J gave up 0 bases, with 15 bases separating them. The CDR3 is made up of 15 amino acids. CDR1 is MNHNY and CDR2 is SVGAGI in the germline V gene (reference sequence). The CDR3 DNA reads as TGTGCCAGCATAGAGGTTGGGGGAGCTAACTATGGCTACACCTTC. It codes for CASIEVGGANYGYTF.

The chain has TRBV9 and TRBJ1-4, with D uncertain. This CDR3 has 15 amino acids. CDR1 is SGDLS, CDR2 YYNGEE, per germline. V gave up 0 bases and J gave up 5 bases, with 11 bases separating them. The DNA of the CDR3 is TGTGCCAGCAGCGTAGCTGTCTCCCCAAATGAAAAACTGTTTTTT. Translating it yields CASSVAVSPNEKLFF. The whole variable domain, filled in from reference TRBV9 and TRBJ1-4, reads DSGVTQTPKHLITATGQRVTLRCSPRSGDLSVYWYQQSLDQGLQFLIQYYNGEERAKGNILERFSAQQFPDLHSELNLSSLELGDSALYFCASSVAVSPNEKLFFGSGTQLSVL.